This TCR beta chain is drawn from a study of CD8+ T cells in alopecia areata. General study findings and limits: Researchers reported that TCR sharing among patients proved less clear than in mice, possibly HLA-linked. Scalp sample sequencing also detects resident alphabeta T cells of normal skin.

The treatment here: oral pan-JAK inhibitor, 5-10 mg twice daily. Lesional scalp punch biopsies and peripheral blood were collected from alopecia areata patients. PBMCs provided sorted CD4+ and CD8+ T cells. Comments on this clone: Its antigen is still unknown.

Germline V CDR1 and CDR2: MGHDK, SYGVNS. V lost 4 bases to trimming and J lost 4 bases, with 10 bases between them. The CDR3 has 13 residues. Once RNA had been extracted, it was reverse transcribed into cDNA to act as the sequencing template. Clones were read by immunoSEQ multiplex PCR, and TCRdb kept only the in-frame ones, dropping some. Among hundreds of thousands of clones, more than 55% were seen once, and the ten largest hold 0.95% to 1.5%. The receptor was isolated from a human donor with alopecia areata. The V gene is TRBV25-1, the J gene TRBJ1-2; D gene unclear. The sample in question was CD4+ T cells sorted from blood, obtained at week 44, from a patient treated with tofacitinib. DNA of the CDR3: TGTGCCAGCAGTGGAGTAGGCCCCTATGGCTACACCTTC. Translation gives CASSGVGPYGYTF.